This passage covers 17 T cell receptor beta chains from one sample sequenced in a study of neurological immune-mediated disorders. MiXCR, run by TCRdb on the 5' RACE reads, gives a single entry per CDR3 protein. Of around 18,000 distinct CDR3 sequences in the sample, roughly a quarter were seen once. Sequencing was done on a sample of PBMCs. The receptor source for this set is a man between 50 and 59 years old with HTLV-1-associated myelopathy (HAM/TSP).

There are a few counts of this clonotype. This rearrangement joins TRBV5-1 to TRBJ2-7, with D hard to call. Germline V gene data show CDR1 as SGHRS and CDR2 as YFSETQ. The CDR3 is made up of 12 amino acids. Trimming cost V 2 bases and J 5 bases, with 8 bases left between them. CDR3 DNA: TGCGCCAGCAGCTTAAAACCTCACGAGCAGTACTTC. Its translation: CASSLKPHEQYF.

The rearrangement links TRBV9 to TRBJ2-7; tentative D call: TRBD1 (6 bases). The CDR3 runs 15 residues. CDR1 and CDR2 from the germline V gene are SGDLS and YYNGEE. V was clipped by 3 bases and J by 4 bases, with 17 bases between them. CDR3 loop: CASSGRQDSEYEQYF. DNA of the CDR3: TGTGCCAGCAGCGGAAGACAGGATAGCGAATACGAGCAGTACTTC.

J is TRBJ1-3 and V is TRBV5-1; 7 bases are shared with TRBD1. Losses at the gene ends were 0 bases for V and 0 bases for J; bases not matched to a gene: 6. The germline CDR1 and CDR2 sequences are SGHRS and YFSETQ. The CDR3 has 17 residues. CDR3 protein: CASSLEGASSSGNTIYF. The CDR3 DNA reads TGCGCCAGCAGCTTGGAGGGGGCTTCGAGCTCTGGAAACACCATATATTTT.

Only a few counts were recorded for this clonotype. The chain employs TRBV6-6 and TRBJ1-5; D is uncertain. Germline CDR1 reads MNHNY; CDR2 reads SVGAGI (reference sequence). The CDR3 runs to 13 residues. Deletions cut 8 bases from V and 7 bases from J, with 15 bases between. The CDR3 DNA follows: TGTGCCAGCGGTATCTTGAGTGGCCAGCCCCAGCATTTT. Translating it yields CASGILSGQPQHF.

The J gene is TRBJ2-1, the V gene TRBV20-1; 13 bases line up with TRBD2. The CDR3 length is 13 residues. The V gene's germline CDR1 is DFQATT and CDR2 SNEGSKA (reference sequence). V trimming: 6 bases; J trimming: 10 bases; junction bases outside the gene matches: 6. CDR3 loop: CSAGATSGGEQFF. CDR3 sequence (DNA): TGCAGTGCCGGGGCGACTAGCGGGGGGGAGCAGTTCTTC.

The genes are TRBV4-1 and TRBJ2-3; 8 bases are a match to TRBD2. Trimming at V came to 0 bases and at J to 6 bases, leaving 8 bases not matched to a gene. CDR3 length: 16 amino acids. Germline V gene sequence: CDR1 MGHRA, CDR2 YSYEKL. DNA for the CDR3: TGCGCCAGCAGCCAAGAAGAGGGACTAGGGGGGGATACGCAGTATTTT. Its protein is CASSQEEGLGGDTQYF.

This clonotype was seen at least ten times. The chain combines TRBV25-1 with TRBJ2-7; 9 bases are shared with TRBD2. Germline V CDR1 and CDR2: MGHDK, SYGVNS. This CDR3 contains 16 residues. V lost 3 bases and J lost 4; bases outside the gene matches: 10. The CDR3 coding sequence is TGTGCCAGCAGTGACCTCGAGGCTAGCGGGAAGTACGAGCAGTACTTC. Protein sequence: CASSDLEASGKYEQYF.

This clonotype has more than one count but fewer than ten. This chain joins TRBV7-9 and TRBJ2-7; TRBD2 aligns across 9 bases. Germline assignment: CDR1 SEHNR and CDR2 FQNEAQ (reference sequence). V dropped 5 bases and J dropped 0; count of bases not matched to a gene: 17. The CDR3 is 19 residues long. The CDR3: CASSAPQRGAFHSSYEQYF. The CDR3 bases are TGTGCCAGCAGCGCCCCCCAGCGGGGGGCGTTCCACAGCTCCTACGAGCAGTACTTC. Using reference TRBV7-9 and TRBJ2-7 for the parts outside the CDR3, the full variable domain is DTGVSQNPRHKITKRGQNVTFRCDPISEHNRLYWYRQTLGQGPEFLTYFQNEAQLEKSRLLSDRFSAERPKGSFSTLEIQRTEQGDSAMYLCASSAPQRGAFHSSYEQYFGPGTRLTVT.

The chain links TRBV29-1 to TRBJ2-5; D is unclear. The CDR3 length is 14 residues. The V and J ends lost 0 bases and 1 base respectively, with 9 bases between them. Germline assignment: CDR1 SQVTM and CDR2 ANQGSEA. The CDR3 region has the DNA TGCAGCGTTGAAGATGGCGGCATCCAAGAGACCCAGTACTTC. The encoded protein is CSVEDGGIQETQYF.

CDR3 sequence reads: CASSPLGDGETQYF. The CDR3 region has the DNA TGCGCCAGCAGCCCTTTGGGGGATGGGGAGACCCAGTACTTC. J is TRBJ2-5 and V is TRBV5-1; D is tentatively TRBD1 or TRBD2 (5 bases each). Germline values: CDR1 SGHRS, CDR2 YFSETQ. The CDR3 is 14 amino acids. The V and J ends lost 4 bases and 5 bases respectively, with 15 bases between them.

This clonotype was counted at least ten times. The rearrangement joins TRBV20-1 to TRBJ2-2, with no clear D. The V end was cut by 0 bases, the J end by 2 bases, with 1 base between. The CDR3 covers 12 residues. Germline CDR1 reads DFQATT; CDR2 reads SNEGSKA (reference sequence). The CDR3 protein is CSARENTGELFF. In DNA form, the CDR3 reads TGCAGTGCTAGAGAAAACACCGGGGAGCTGTTTTTT.

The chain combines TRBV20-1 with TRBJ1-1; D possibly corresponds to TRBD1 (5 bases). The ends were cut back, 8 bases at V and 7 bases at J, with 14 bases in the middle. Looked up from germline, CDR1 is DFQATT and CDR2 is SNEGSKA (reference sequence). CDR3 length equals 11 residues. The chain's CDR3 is CSPQSGGEAFF. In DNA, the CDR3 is TGCAGTCCACAAAGTGGGGGTGAAGCTTTCTTT.

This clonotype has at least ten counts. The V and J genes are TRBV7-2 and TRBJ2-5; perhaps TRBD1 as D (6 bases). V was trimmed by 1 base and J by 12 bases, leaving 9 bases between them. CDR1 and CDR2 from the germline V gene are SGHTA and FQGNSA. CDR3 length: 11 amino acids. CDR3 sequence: CASSLEGVEYF. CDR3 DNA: TGTGCCAGCAGCTTAGAGGGGGTCGAGTACTTC.

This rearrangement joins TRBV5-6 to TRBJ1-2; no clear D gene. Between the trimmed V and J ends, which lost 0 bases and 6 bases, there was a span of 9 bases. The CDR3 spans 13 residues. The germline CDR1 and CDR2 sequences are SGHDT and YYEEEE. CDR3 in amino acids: CASSLGGEDGYTF. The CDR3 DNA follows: TGTGCCAGCAGCTTGGGCGGGGAGGATGGCTACACCTTC.

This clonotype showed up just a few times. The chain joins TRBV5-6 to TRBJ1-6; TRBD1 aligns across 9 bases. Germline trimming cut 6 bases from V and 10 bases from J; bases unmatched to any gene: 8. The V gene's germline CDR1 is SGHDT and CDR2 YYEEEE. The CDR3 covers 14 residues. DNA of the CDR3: TGTGCCAGCACCAGGGACAGGGTTCCGTCACCCCTCCACTTT. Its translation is CASTRDRVPSPLHF.

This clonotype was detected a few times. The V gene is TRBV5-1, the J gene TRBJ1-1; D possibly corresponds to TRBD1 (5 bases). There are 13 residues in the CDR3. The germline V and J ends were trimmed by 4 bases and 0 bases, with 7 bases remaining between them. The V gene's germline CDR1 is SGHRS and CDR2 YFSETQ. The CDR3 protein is CASSLTVNTEAFF. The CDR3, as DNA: TGCGCCAGCAGCCTGACAGTGAACACTGAAGCTTTCTTT.

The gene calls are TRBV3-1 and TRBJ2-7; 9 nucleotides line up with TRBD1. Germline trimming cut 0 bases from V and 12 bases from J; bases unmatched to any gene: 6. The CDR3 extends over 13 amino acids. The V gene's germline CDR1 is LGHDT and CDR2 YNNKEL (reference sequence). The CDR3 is CASSQDPGQGPYF. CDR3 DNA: TGTGCCAGCAGCCAAGATCCGGGACAGGGACCGTACTTC.